One and the same sample provided the 5 T cell receptor beta chains below, sequenced in a study of blood T cell repertoires in COVID-19. Assay used: immunoSEQ multiplex PCR; TCRdb lists only in-frame clones, some missing. The profile shows 18,000 or so clones, about 88% of them singletons. The material sequenced was peripheral blood. All receptors come from a man between 35 and 55 years old with active COVID-19.

V usage is TRBV5-1 and J usage is TRBJ1-4; D is undetermined. Germline CDR1 is SGHRS and CDR2 is YFSETQ. Trimming pared 0 bases from V and 0 bases from J, leaving 6 bases between. This CDR3 is built from 15 residues. The CDR3 loop is CASSLGSATNEKLFF. CDR3 coding DNA: TGCGCCAGCAGCTTGGGTTCTGCAACTAATGAAAAACTGTTTTTT. Full variable domain (rest looked up from reference TRBV5-1 and TRBJ1-4): KAGVTQTPRYLIKTRGQQVTLSCSPISGHRSVSWYQQTPGQGLQFLFEYFSETQRNKGNFPGRFSGRQFSNSRSEMNVSTLELGDSALYLCASSLGSATNEKLFFGSGTQLSVL.

V and J are TRBV4-1 and TRBJ2-1; 7 nucleotides match TRBD1. V lost 0 bases, J lost 2 bases, and 13 bases stayed unmatched. The CDR3 has 19 amino acids. Germline CDR1 and CDR2: MGHRA and YSYEKL. The CDR3 loop reads CASSQETGSLRLAYNEQFF. The CDR3 DNA follows: TGCGCCAGCAGCCAAGAGACAGGGTCGCTTCGTTTAGCCTACAATGAGCAGTTCTTC.

J is TRBJ2-1 and V is TRBV11-2; D remains unclear. With 1 base removed from V and 8 bases from J, the gap between germline ends came to 12 bases. Germline CDR1 and CDR2: SGHAT and FQNNGV. CDR3 length: 14 amino acids. Here the CDR3 reads CASSLGRLSDEQFF. CDR3 nucleotide sequence: TGTGCCAGCAGCTTAGGGCGACTCTCCGATGAGCAGTTCTTC.

The chain is built from TRBV6-2 or TRBV6-3 and TRBJ2-7; 8 bases line up with TRBD1. Germline V lookup: CDR1 MNHEY, CDR2 SVGEGT. This CDR3 comprises 14 residues. V dropped 4 bases and J dropped 3; count of bases not matched to a gene: 5. The CDR3 bases are TGTGCCAGCAGTTTAGGACAGGGTTTCTACGAGCAGTACTTC. It translates to CASSLGQGFYEQYF.

V is TRBV18 and J is TRBJ2-1; TRBD1 might be the D (6 bases). CDR1 and CDR2 (germline): KGHSH, LQKENI. The CDR3 has 13 amino acids. The V gene lost 6 bases and the J gene lost 9 bases, with 15 bases spanning the gap. CDR3 amino acids: CASSPDRSAEQFF. The DNA of the CDR3 is TGTGCCAGCTCTCCCGACAGGTCCGCTGAGCAGTTCTTC.